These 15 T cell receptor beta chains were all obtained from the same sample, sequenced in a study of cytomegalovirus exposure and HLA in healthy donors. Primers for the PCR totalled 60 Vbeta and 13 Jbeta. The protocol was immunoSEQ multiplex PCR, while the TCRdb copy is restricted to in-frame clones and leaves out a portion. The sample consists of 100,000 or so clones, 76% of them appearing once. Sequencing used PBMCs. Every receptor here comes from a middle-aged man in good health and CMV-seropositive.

The CDR3 DNA follows: TGTGCCAGCAGCCCACAGGGGAGAGTAAACACCATATATTTT. Translating gives CASSPQGRVNTIYF. The chain uses TRBV5-6 and TRBJ1-3; 7 bases fit TRBD1. V dropped 4 bases and J dropped 6; count of bases not matched to a gene: 7. CDR3 size: 14 residues. Per the germline V gene, CDR1 is SGHDT and CDR2 is YYEEEE. Full variable domain (missing parts from reference TRBV5-6 and TRBJ1-3): DAGVTQSPTHLIKTRGQQVTLRCSPKSGHDTVSWYQQALGQGPQFIFQYYEEEERQRGNFPDRFSGHQFPNYSSELNVNALLLGDSALYLCASSPQGRVNTIYFGEGSWLTVV.

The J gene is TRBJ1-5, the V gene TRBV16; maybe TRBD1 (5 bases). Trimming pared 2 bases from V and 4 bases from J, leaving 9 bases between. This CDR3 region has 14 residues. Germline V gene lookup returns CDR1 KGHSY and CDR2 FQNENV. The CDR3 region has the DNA TGTGCCAGCAGCCAAGTCAGGGCTAATCAGCCCCAGCATTTT. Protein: CASSQVRANQPQHF.

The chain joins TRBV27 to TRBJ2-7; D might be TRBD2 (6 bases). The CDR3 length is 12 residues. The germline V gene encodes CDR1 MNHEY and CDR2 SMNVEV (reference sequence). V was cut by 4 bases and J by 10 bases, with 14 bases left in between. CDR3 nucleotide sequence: TGTGCCAGCAGTTCTCGCCGGGACTTTCAGTACTTC. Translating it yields CASSSRRDFQYF.

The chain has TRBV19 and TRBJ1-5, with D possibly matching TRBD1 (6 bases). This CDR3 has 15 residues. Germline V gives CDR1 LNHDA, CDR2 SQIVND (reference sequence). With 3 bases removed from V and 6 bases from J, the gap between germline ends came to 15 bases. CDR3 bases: TGTGCCAGTAGTATCCAAAACAGGGCCGCTCAGCCCCAGCATTTT. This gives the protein CASSIQNRAAQPQHF.

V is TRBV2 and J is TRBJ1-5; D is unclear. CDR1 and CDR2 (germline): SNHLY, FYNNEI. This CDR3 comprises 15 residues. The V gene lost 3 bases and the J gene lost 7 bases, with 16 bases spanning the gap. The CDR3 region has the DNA TGTGCCAGCAGTGACTCGGGAGGGAGGAGCCAGCCCCAGCATTTT. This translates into CASSDSGGRSQPQHF.

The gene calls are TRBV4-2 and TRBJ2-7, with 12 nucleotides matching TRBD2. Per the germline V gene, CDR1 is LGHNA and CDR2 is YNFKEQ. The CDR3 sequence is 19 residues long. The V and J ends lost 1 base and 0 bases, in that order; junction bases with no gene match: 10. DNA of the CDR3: TGTGCCAGCAGCCAAGCCGCCACTAGCGGGGGGACGTACTCCTACGAGCAGTACTTC. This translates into CASSQAATSGGTYSYEQYF.

DNA of the CDR3: TGTGCCAGCAGTCCTGACAGGGGGTCTCCTAATCAGCCCCAGCATTTT. Amino acids: CASSPDRGSPNQPQHF. This chain links TRBV5-6 with TRBJ1-5; 9 nucleotides agree with TRBD1. Per germline, CDR1 SGHDT and CDR2 YYEEEE. V shed 5 bases, J shed 4 bases, and the junction held 10 bases outside the gene matches. The CDR3 covers 16 residues.

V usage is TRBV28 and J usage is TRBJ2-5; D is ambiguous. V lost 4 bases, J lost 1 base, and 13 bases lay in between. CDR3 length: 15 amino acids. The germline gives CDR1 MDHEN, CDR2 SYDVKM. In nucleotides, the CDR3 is TGTGCCAGCAGTTCGCTGAGTGGTCGCCAAGAGACCCAGTACTTC. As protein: CASSSLSGRQETQYF.

The CDR3 protein is CASSLAPSGRGTGELFF. CDR3 nucleotide sequence: TGTGCCAGCAGCTTGGCTCCTAGCGGGAGGGGCACCGGGGAGCTGTTTTTT. The chain is built from TRBV7-6 and TRBJ2-2; 12 nucleotides agree with TRBD2. J lost 4 bases, V lost 3 bases, and 6 bases had no gene match. The CDR3 length is 17 residues. In germline, CDR1 is SGHVS, CDR2 FNYEAQ.

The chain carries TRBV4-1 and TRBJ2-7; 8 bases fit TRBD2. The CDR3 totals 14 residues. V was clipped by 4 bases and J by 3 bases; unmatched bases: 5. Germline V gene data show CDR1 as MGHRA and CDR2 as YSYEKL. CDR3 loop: CASSPPGLVYEQYF. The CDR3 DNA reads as TGCGCCAGCAGCCCCCCGGGACTAGTCTACGAGCAGTACTTC.

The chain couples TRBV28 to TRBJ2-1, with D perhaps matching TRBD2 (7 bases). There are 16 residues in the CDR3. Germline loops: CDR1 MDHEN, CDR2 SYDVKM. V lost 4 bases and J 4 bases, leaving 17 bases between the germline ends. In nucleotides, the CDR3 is TGTGCCAGCAGTTCCCCAGGGGAGCGGGGATACAATGAGCAGTTCTTC. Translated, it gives CASSSPGERGYNEQFF.

CDR3 in amino acids: CATSRDTTGSGGETQYF. As DNA, the CDR3 is TGTGCCACCAGCAGAGATACGACAGGGAGTGGGGGGGAGACCCAGTACTTC. This rearrangement joins TRBV15 to TRBJ2-5, with a possible D match to TRBD1 (7 bases). This CDR3 has 17 residues. Germline V lookup: CDR1 LNHNV, CDR2 YYDKDF (reference sequence). Between the trimmed V and J ends, which lost 0 bases and 5 bases, there was a span of 19 bases.

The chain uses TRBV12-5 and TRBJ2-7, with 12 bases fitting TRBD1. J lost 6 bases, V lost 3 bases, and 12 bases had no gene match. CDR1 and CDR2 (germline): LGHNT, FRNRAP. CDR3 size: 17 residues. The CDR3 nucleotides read TGTGCTAGTGGTTTACCGCCCCGGGACAGGGGGCTTTGCGAGCAGTACTTC. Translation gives CASGLPPRDRGLCEQYF.

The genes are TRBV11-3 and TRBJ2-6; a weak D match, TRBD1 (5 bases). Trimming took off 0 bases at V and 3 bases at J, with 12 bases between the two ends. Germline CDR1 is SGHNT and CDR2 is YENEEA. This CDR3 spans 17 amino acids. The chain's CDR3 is CASSLDRVGIGANVLTF. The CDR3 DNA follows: TGTGCCAGCAGCTTAGACAGGGTAGGGATTGGGGCCAACGTCCTGACTTTC.

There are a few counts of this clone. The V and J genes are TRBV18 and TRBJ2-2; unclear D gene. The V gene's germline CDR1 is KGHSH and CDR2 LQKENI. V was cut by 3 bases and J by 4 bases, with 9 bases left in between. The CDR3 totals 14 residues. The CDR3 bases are TGTGCCAGCTCACCGGCAGTGTTCACCGGGGAGCTGTTTTTT. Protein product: CASSPAVFTGELFF.